Presented here are 10 T cell receptor beta chains from one specimen sequenced in a study of blood T cell repertoires in COVID-19. The assay was immunoSEQ multiplex PCR, and TCRdb's table has in-frame clones only and misses some. In the table there are about 170,000 clones, around 74% of which are singletons. Material for sequencing was peripheral blood. Every receptor here comes from a man aged 65 to 79 with acute or convalescent COVID-19.

V is TRBV18 and J is TRBJ2-1; 10 bases line up with TRBD1. V was clipped by 0 bases and J by 10 bases; unmatched bases: 12. Germline assignment: CDR1 KGHSH and CDR2 LQKENI. The CDR3 consists of 17 residues. The CDR3 DNA sequence: TGTGCCAGCTCACCACCGACAGGGGGCTCAAGTGGCGACGAGCAGTTCTTC. Translation gives CASSPPTGGSSGDEQFF.

V is TRBV29-1 and J is TRBJ2-1; 7 nucleotides align to TRBD1. Germline V lookup: CDR1 SQVTM, CDR2 ANQGSEA. The CDR3 sequence is 13 residues long. V shed 5 bases and J 6 bases; nucleotides not matched to a gene: 7. Written as DNA, the CDR3 is TGCAGCGTTCTCGTGACAGGGCCCAATGAGCAGTTCTTC. Its protein is CSVLVTGPNEQFF.

The genes are TRBV11-2 and TRBJ1-1; 8 nucleotides line up with TRBD1. This CDR3 region has 13 residues. The V gene end was trimmed by 5 bases and the J gene end by 7 bases; junction bases not matched to a gene: 6. Germline CDR1 and CDR2: SGHAT and FQNNGV. The CDR3 protein is CASSQRQGHEAFF. The CDR3 DNA reads as TGTGCCAGCAGCCAGCGACAGGGGCATGAAGCTTTCTTT.

This clone occurred once. The rearrangement uses TRBV2 and TRBJ2-7, with D tentatively TRBD1 (5 bases). From germline, CDR1 is SNHLY and CDR2 FYNNEI. V was cut by 6 bases and J by 2 bases, with 8 bases left in between. The CDR3 is 12 amino acids. In DNA form, the CDR3 reads TGTGCCAGCAGACAGGACACCTACGAGCAGTACTTC. Its protein product is CASRQDTYEQYF.

This clone was picked up a small number of times. J is TRBJ2-1 and V is TRBV7-3; 10 bases are a match to TRBD2. This CDR3 spans 19 amino acids. J lost 0 bases, V lost 4 bases, and 12 bases had no gene match. Germline CDR1 reads SGHTA; CDR2 reads FQGTGA. The DNA for the CDR3 is TGTGCCAGCAGCTCCTCCTCTAGCGGGAGCTTGAGCTCCTACAATGAGCAGTTCTTC. This gives the protein CASSSSSSGSLSSYNEQFF.

The genes are TRBV5-4 and TRBJ2-7; no clear D gene. V was pared by 0 bases and J by 6 bases, with 10 bases between. From germline, CDR1 is SGHNT and CDR2 YYREEE (reference sequence). The CDR3 extends over 13 amino acids. The CDR3 DNA reads TGTGCCAGCAGCTTGGCTGGGCCAACCGAGCAGTACTTC. The encoded protein is CASSLAGPTEQYF.

The chain combines TRBV6-5 with TRBJ2-1; 7 bases agree with TRBD1. There are 15 residues in the CDR3. Unmatched junction bases numbered 3, after V lost 0 bases and J lost 4 bases. CDR1 and CDR2 (germline): MNHEY, SVGAGI. CDR3 sequence (DNA): TGTGCCAGCAGTTACTCGGGACAGTTTTACAATGAGCAGTTCTTC. Translation: CASSYSGQFYNEQFF.

The chain is built from TRBV28 and TRBJ2-2, with D maybe TRBD1 (5 bases). Germline V gene data show CDR1 as MDHEN and CDR2 as SYDVKM. The V end lost 5 bases, the J end lost 4 bases, and 11 bases lay between the germline ends. This CDR3 spans 14 amino acids. The CDR3 here is CASSPRQPTGELFF. CDR3 bases: TGTGCCAGCAGTCCAAGACAGCCCACCGGGGAGCTGTTTTTT.

The V and J genes are TRBV19 and TRBJ2-6; TRBD2 might be the D (6 bases). CDR1 is LNHDA and CDR2 is SQIVND in the germline V gene (reference sequence). Trimming pared 3 bases from V and 0 bases from J, leaving 9 bases between. The length of the CDR3 is 16 residues. CDR3 DNA sequence: TGTGCCAGTAGTATCTTCGGGGGCTCTGGGGCCAACGTCCTGACTTTC. It codes for CASSIFGGSGANVLTF.

The chain uses TRBV5-6 and TRBJ1-2, with a tentative D call TRBD1 (5 bases). Germline V lookup: CDR1 SGHDT, CDR2 YYEEEE. Deletions cut 4 bases from V and 0 bases from J, with 10 bases between. The CDR3 extends over 14 amino acids. In nucleotides, the CDR3 is TGTGCCAGCAGCCGCCCGGGGGCTAACTATGGCTACACCTTC. Its translation: CASSRPGANYGYTF.